This is a list of T cell receptor beta chains from one sample in a study of graft-versus-host responses after intestinal transplantation. These receptors' antigens are unknown. The method was immunoSEQ multiplex PCR; TCRdb's version includes in-frame clones alone and lacks a portion of them. The sample lists 60,000 to 80,000 clones, 90% occurring once. The sample here was unstimulated CD8+ T cells sorted from spleen or lymph node cells, taken before intestinal transplant. The receptor set was obtained from a human donor who received an intestinal transplant. The CDR3 runs from the conserved cysteine through the conserved F or W. The listing skips clone size in some rows; elsewhere it reads once, few, many or a size class.

size	V	J	CDR3
-	TRBV19	TRBJ1-5	CASSIGLGGNQPQHF
-	TRBV11-2	TRBJ1-2	CASSLFRGGDGYTF
-	TRBV12-5	TRBJ2-1	CASGIGGNEQFF
-	TRBV9	TRBJ2-7	CASSNRDYEQYF
-	TRBV7-6	TRBJ1-1	CASSTHRDEAFF
-	TRBV6-1	TRBJ1-1	CASSESPRAFF
once	TRBV7-7	TRBJ2-4	CASCAGGTGRFRVCKNIQYF
-	TRBV19	TRBJ2-7	CASSAGTSFYEQYF
-	TRBV6-1	TRBJ1-5	CASSEAELYYSNQPQHF
-	TRBV9	TRBJ2-1	CASSAPRTGEQFF
-	TRBV25-1	TRBJ1-1	CASSERGQAFF
-	TRBV5-6	TRBJ2-7	CASSAGTGAYEQYF
-	TRBV2	TRBJ2-5	CASSLPTGMGETQYF
-	TRBV6-5	TRBJ2-1	CATTGTGGWNEQFF
-	TRBV6-5	TRBJ1-5	CASSYSDESNQPQHF
-	TRBV19	TRBJ1-5	CASSIWTGNQPQHF
-	TRBV7-9	TRBJ1-2	CASSHQDRGRWYGYTF
few	TRBV2	TRBJ1-6	CASSEGGQGGSPLHF
-	TRBV5-1	TRBJ1-1	CASSVGATEAFF
-	TRBV10-1	TRBJ2-7	CASSERGPYEQYF
few	TRBV5-6	TRBJ1-3	CASSEQGNGNTIYF
-	TRBV2	TRBJ2-2	CATEGTNTGELFF
-	TRBV6-5	TRBJ2-3	CASSYGGFADTQYF
-	TRBV5-6	TRBJ2-7	CASSLVQITYEQYF
-	TRBV6-5	TRBJ1-2	CASSYSSVYGYTF
-	TRBV5-4	TRBJ1-1	CASYTQMNTEAFF